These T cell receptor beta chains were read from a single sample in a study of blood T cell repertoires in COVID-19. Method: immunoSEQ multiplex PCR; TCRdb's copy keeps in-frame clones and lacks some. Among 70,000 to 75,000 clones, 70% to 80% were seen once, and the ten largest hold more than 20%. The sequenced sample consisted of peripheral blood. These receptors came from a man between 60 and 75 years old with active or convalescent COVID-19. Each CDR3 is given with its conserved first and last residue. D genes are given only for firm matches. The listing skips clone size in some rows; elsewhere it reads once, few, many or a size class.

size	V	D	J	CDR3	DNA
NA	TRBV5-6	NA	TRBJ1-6	CASSRDSKSPLHF	TGTGCCAGCAGCCGGGACTCGAAATCACCCCTCCACTTT
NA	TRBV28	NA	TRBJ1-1	CASRRAPEAFF	TGTGCCAGCAGACGCGCCCCGGAAGCTTTCTTT
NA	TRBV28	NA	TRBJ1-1	CASSPALGLEDTEAFF	TGTGCCAGCAGTCCCGCTCTTGGGCTGGAGGACACTGAAGCTTTCTTT
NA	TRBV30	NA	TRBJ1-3	CAWSAGAGNTIYF	TGTGCCTGGAGTGCCGGGGCTGGAAACACCATATATTTT
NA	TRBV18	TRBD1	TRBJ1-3	CASYGQTGGISPSGNTIYF	TGTGCCAGCTACGGGCAGACAGGGGGAATTTCTCCCTCTGGAAACACCATATATTTT
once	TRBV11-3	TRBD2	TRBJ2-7	CASSFASGAPYEQYF	TGTGCCAGCAGCTTTGCTAGCGGGGCCCCCTACGAGCAGTACTTC
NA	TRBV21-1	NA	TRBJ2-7	CASSKRLAGRPEQYF	TGTGCCAGCAGCAAAAGACTAGCGGGGCGGCCTGAGCAGTACTTC
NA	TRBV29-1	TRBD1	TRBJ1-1	CSVEGPRQGAFF	TGCAGCGTTGAGGGTCCTAGACAGGGAGCTTTCTTT
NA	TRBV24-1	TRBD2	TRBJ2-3	CATSRLADSTDTQYF	TGTGCCACCAGTCGGCTAGCGGATAGCACAGATACGCAGTATTTT
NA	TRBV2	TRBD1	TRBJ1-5	CASRDRTGANQPQHF	TGTGCCAGCAGGGACAGGACAGGGGCCAATCAGCCCCAGCATTTT
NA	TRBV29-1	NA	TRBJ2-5	CSFKARGFEETQYF	TGCAGCTTCAAAGCCAGGGGTTTCGAAGAGACCCAGTACTTC
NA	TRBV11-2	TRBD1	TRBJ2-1	CASSSTGRPNNEQFF	TGTGCCAGCAGCTCGACAGGGCGACCTAACAATGAGCAGTTCTTC
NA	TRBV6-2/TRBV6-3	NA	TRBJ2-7	CASSRIDRSAYEQYF	TGTGCCAGCAGCCGAATCGACAGGTCAGCTTACGAGCAGTACTTC
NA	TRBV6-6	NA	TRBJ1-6	CATVGTSLGSPLHF	TGTGCCACCGTCGGGACATCCCTGGGTTCACCCCTCCACTTT
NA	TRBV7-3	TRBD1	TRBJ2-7	CASPGQGASYEQYF	TGTGCCAGCCCAGGTCAGGGGGCCTCCTACGAGCAGTACTTC
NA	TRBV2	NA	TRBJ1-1	CASSYLTAEAFF	TGTGCCAGCAGCTACCTGACAGCTGAAGCTTTCTTT
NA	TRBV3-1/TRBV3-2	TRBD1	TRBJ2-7	CASSQADRVSSYEQYF	TGTGCCAGCAGCCAGGCGGACAGGGTCAGCTCCTACGAGCAGTACTTC
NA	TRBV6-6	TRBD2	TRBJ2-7	CASSYSMGGGREQYF	TGTGCCAGCAGTTACTCGATGGGGGGAGGGCGCGAGCAGTACTTC
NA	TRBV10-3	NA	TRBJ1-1	CAISETSGLTEAFF	TGTGCCATCAGTGAGACCTCAGGGTTAACTGAAGCTTTCTTT
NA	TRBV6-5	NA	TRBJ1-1	CASIVYTEAFF	TGTGCCAGCATCGTATACACTGAAGCTTTCTTT
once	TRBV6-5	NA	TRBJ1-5	CASSNLQGPGPQHF	TGTGCCAGCAGTAACCTACAGGGTCCAGGGCCCCAGCATTTT
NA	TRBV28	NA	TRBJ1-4	CASRRDPNEKLFF	TGTGCCAGCAGACGGGATCCGAACGAAAAACTGTTTTTT
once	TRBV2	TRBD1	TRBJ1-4	CASMQGENEKLFF	TGTGCCAGCATGCAGGGGGAGAATGAAAAACTGTTTTTT
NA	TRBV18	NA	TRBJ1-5	CASSPLRETNQPQHF	TGTGCCAGCTCCCCTCTCAGGGAAACAAATCAGCCCCAGCATTTT
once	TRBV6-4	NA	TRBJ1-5	CASRQRYSYSNQPQHF	TGTGCCAGCAGGCAAAGATACAGCTATAGCAATCAGCCCCAGCATTTT
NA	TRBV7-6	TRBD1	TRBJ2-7	CASSYHPGQVSYEQYF	TGTGCCAGCAGCTACCATCCGGGACAGGTCTCCTACGAGCAGTACTTC
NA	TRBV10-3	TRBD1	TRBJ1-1	CAITMQQGAYTEAFF	TGTGCCATCACTATGCAGCAGGGGGCGTACACTGAAGCTTTCTTT
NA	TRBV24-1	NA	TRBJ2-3	CATRRQDTDTQYF	TGTGCCACCAGGAGACAGGACACAGATACGCAGTATTTT
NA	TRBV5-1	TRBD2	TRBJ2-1	CASRSLAGDYNEQFF	TGCGCCAGCAGGTCACTAGCGGGGGACTACAATGAGCAGTTCTTC
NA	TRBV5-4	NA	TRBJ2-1	CASSTGSSYNEQFF	TGTGCCAGCAGCACGGGGAGCTCCTACAATGAGCAGTTCTTC
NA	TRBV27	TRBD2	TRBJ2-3	CASSLGGGGPDTQYF	TGTGCCAGCAGTTTGGGCGGGGGAGGCCCAGATACGCAGTATTTT
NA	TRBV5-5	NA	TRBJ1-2	CASSLGGVYGYTF	TGTGCCAGCAGCTTGGGGGGAGTCTATGGCTACACCTTC
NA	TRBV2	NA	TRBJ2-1	CASKGYSYNEQFF	TGTGCCAGCAAGGGGTACTCCTACAATGAGCAGTTCTTC
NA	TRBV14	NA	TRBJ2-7	CASSQSLGAEQYF	TGTGCCAGCAGCCAAAGTTTGGGGGCCGAGCAGTACTTC
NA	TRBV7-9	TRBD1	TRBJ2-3	CASSPRDRGPDTQYF	TGTGCCAGCAGCCCCCGGGACAGGGGTCCAGATACGCAGTATTTT
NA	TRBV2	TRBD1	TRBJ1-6	CASRFGTGDNSPLHF	TGTGCCAGCAGATTCGGGACAGGGGATAATTCACCCCTCCACTTT
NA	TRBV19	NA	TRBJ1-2	CASTGVYGYTF	TGTGCCAGTACAGGGGTCTATGGCTACACCTTC
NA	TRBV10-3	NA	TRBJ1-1	CAISEVGGGTEAFF	TGTGCCATCAGTGAGGTCGGGGGAGGTACTGAAGCTTTCTTT
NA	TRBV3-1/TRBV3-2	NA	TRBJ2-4	CASSQVDRFLAKNIQYF	TGTGCCAGCAGCCAAGTTGACAGATTCCTAGCCAAAAACATTCAGTACTTC
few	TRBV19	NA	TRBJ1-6	CASSMGQLQLNSPLHF	TGTGCCAGTAGTATGGGCCAGTTGCAGCTTAATTCACCCCTCCACTTT
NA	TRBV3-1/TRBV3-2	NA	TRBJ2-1	CASSQEGYHPRFF	TGTGCCAGCAGCCAAGAGGGCTACCACCCTCGGTTCTTC
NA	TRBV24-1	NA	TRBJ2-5	CATSDQEEAAVGTQYF	TGTGCCACCAGTGATCAGGAGGAGGCAGCGGTTGGCACCCAGTACTTC
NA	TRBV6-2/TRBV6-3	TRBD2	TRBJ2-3	CASSHLAGLGDTQYF	TGTGCCAGCAGCCACCTAGCGGGGCTGGGGGATACGCAGTATTTT
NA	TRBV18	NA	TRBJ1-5	CASSPEGYSNQPQHF	TGTGCCAGCTCACCGGAGGGCTATAGCAATCAGCCCCAGCATTTT
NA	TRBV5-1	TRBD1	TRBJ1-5	CASSPGTGSVGNQPQHF	TGCGCCAGCAGCCCGGGGACAGGGAGTGTCGGCAATCAGCCCCAGCATTTT
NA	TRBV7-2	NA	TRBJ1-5	CASSLVSGYDQPQHF	TGTGCCAGCAGCTTAGTGTCGGGATACGATCAGCCCCAGCATTTT
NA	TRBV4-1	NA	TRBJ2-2	CASTLEVYPLVWRAGELFF	TGCGCCAGCACCCTCGAGGTCTACCCTTTAGTTTGGAGGGCCGGGGAGCTGTTTTTT
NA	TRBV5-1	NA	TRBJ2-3	CASSLPEGDTQYF	TGCGCCAGCAGCTTGCCCGAGGGAGATACGCAGTATTTT
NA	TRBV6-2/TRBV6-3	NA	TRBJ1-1	CASSYSGTFEAFF	TGTGCCAGCAGTTACTCGGGGACATTTGAAGCTTTCTTT
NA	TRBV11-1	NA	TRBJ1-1	CASSRGSTEAFF	TGTGCCAGCAGCAGGGGTAGCACTGAAGCTTTCTTT
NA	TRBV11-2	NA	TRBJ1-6	CASSLGETGYNSPLHF	TGTGCCAGCAGCTTAGGGGAGACTGGCTATAATTCACCCCTCCACTTT
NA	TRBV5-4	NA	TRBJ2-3	CASSDPLGHIQKRGDTQYF	TGTGCCAGCAGCGACCCCTTGGGTCACATTCAAAAAAGGGGAGATACGCAGTATTTT
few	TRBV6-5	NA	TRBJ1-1	CASLEGSNTEAFF	TGTGCCAGCCTAGAGGGATCGAACACTGAAGCTTTCTTT
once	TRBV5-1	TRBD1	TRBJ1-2	CASSIGTGGNYGYTF	TGCGCCAGCAGCATAGGGACAGGGGGTAACTATGGCTACACCTTC